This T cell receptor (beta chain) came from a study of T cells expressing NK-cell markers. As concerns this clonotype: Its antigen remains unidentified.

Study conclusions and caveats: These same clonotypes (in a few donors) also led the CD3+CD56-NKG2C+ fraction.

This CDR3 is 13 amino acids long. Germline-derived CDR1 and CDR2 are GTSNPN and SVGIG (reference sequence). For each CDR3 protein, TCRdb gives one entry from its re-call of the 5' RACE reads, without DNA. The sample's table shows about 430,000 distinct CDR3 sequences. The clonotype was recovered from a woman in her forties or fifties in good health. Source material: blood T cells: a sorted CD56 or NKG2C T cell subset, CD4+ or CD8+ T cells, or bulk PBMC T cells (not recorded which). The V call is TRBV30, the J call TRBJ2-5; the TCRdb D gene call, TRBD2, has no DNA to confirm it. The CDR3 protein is CAWSGLAGETQYF.